This T cell receptor beta chain was profiled in a study of T cells in tuberculosis (dated by TCRdb to the late 2010s). Study-level background: In the study, CD1B tetramers and high-throughput TCR immunosequencing were combined to characterize T cells specific for the mycobacterial lipid antigen glucose monomycolate (GMM). In a South African clinical cohort, IGRA-negative adolescents, IGRA-positive adolescents with latent tuberculosis and adults with active tuberculosis were compared, with more than 8 people in each group. The paper as a whole reports these results and caveats: The smaller NN-distances were partly driven by shorter CDR3-alpha lengths in active tuberculosis patients, and the difference for TCR-beta did not reach statistical significance. A classifier using the diverse GMM-specific repertoire reached approximately 90% accuracy (AUROC around 0.9), compared with 60% to 75% accuracy using GEM motif frequencies. Smaller mean NN-distances to GMM-specific TCRs were observed in active tuberculosis TCR-alpha repertoires than in IGRA-negative controls, suggesting clonal expansion of GMM-specific TCRs. Clinical samples were selected based on the availability of cryopreserved specimens, with adults included as active tuberculosis cases and adolescents included as controls.

The immunoSEQ multiplex PCR assay was used to generate TCR libraries, with TCR-beta and/or TCR-alpha/delta assays applied to each sample. The amplified TCR libraries were sequenced using the Illumina high-throughput platform. As for how the authors treated the data: Clustering and dimensionality reduction relied on pairwise TCRdist distances among GMM-specific receptors from T cells that were either sorted ex vivo or expanded in vitro. The score assigned to each clinical repertoire was mean NN-distance, meaning the average TCRdist to the nearest 10% of tetramer-positive reference sequences. To compute GEM TCR motif frequency, the fraction of unique TCRs matching known GEM sequences by V/J usage and CDR3 length was calculated. Linear discriminant analysis with leave-one-out cross-validation, implemented in scikit-learn, was used to classify active tuberculosis. In its TCRdb copy, this immuneACCESS table keeps in-frame sequences only and misses some clones. Where compared with another copy, unresolved V genes explain less than half of these, and the others have no known cause. The V and J calls and clone size were taken over from that table, and D and trimming were inferred from the DNA. The sample table holds 35,000 to 40,000 clones, of which 90% to 95% were seen once. Together, the top ten hold over 10% of the sample.

Notes on this clone: Its target antigen remains unknown. No per-base quality is available; no much larger clone lies one base away.

At study entry, a tuberculin skin test and the QuantiFERON-TB GOLD In-Tube IGRA were used to screen adolescents for latent tuberculosis infection. Immunosequencing was performed on unsorted cryopreserved PBMC, with 90,000 to 100,000 T cells per clinical donor covered on average. Eleven high schools in the Worcester region of the Western Cape, South Africa, served as enrollment sites for adolescents aged 12 to 18 years. Around 10 adolescents infected with M. tuberculosis and around ten uninfected adolescents were chosen and matched for age and sex. Adolescent PBMC were isolated from freshly drawn heparinized blood by density centrifugation and cryopreserved. V loses 7 bases of germline sequence and J loses 4 bases, and the interval between the two ends is 11 bases. CDR1 and CDR2 were assigned from the germline V gene as SNHLY and FYNNEI. The CDR3 contains 12 residues, cysteine and phenylalanine counted. CDR3 DNA only is kept here, 36 bases in frame from base 1.

Rearrangement joined TRBV2 to TRBJ2-7; matching of 6 bases hints at TRBD1 as the D gene. This TCR derives from a donor between 10 and 29 years old with latent tuberculosis or without tuberculosis infection. Some clones in this sample may be carry-over from other donors' samples. Sequencing was carried out using PBMCs. The DNA sequence reads TGTGCCAGCAACCAAGGGGGATACGAGCAGTACTTC. Its protein is CASNQGGYEQYF.